This TCR beta chain is from a study of shared clonotypes between healthy human individuals. Study-wide findings and caveats: Represented genetic and exposure-history diversity was restricted by having few donors.

Selected positively for CCR7 and CD45RO-negative, naive CD8 cells excluded terminally differentiated effector memory CD45RA+ cells. The V gene's germline CDR1 is LNHDA and CDR2 SQIVND (reference sequence). The CDR3 spans 12 residues. As for this clone: Its target is not known.

The repertoire was sequenced with immunoSEQ multiplex PCR; TCRdb's copy has only in-frame clones and lacks some. The sample yields around 600,000 clones, approximately 96% seen once. J is TRBJ2-5 and V is TRBV19; TRBD2 might be the D (5 bases). Matching the DNA end better, TRBJ2-7 makes the J call doubtful. The specimen sequenced was naive CD8+ T cells sorted from blood. The source is a woman in her 30s in good health. The CDR3 sequence is CATGDYPYEQYF. The CDR3 DNA reads as TGTGCCACAGGTGACTATCCCTACGAGCAGTACTTC.